This T cell receptor beta chain derives from a study of control samples from healthy donors and cancer patients. Sequenced by immunoSEQ multiplex PCR; TCRdb stores in-frame clones only, minus some. The sample carries 80,000 to 100,000 clones, about 90% recorded once. Between the trimmed V and J ends, which lost 7 bases and 4 bases, there was a span of 7 bases. CDR1 DFQATT and CDR2 SNEGSKA come from the germline V gene (reference sequence). The CDR3 has 10 amino acids. This clone was counted a single time. Sequencing input: blood. V is TRBV20-1 and J is TRBJ2-5; D remains ambiguous. This clonotype originated in a man younger than 45 in good health. The chain's CDR3 is CSVWAETQYF. As DNA, the CDR3 is TGCAGTGTGTGGGCAGAGACCCAGTACTTC.